The 7 T cell receptor beta chains given below trace back to one sample, sequenced in a study of blood T cell repertoires in COVID-19. Only in-frame clones appear in the TCRdb table, and some are missing; sequencing was by immunoSEQ multiplex PCR. The profile covers about 48,000 clones, with about nine tenths appearing a single time and around 5% taken by the ten largest. The sequencing sample was made of peripheral blood. The receptors were sampled from a man aged 65-85 years with acute or convalescent COVID-19.

V and J are TRBV6-5 and TRBJ1-1, with D unclear. This CDR3 has 13 amino acids. V lost 10 bases and J 0 bases, leaving 12 bases between the germline ends. Germline CDR1 reads MNHEY; CDR2 reads SVGAGI. The CDR3 protein is CATRPLLNTEAFF. The CDR3 coding sequence is TGTGCCACCCGTCCCCTTTTGAACACTGAAGCTTTCTTT.

The genes are TRBV6-8 and TRBJ1-5; 10 bases match TRBD1. Trimming cost V 7 bases and J 0 bases; bases outside gene matches: 9. The CDR3 has 17 amino acids. Germline V gene lookup returns CDR1 MNHGY and CDR2 SAAAGT. The CDR3 is CASIRTGGTYSNQPQHF. The CDR3 DNA is TGTGCCAGCATCCGGACAGGGGGAACATATAGCAATCAGCCCCAGCATTTT.

The genes are TRBV15 and TRBJ2-7; maybe TRBD1 (6 bases). The CDR3 extends over 17 amino acids. Germline CDR1 reads LNHNV; CDR2 reads YYDKDF (reference sequence). The ends were cut back, 1 base at V and 2 bases at J, with 18 bases in the middle. The CDR3 DNA follows: TGTGCCACCAGCAGAGGGGCCCACTGGGACACCACCTACGAGCAGTACTTC. Translated: CATSRGAHWDTTYEQYF.

CDR3 sequence (DNA): TGCGCCAGCAGCCAAGATCTGGGTCAGGGGCAGACCTACGAGCAGTACTTC. Translation gives CASSQDLGQGQTYEQYF. The chain links TRBV4-3 to TRBJ2-7; D might be TRBD1 (6 bases). CDR1 and CDR2 from the germline V gene are LGHNA and YSLEER. This CDR3 comprises 17 residues. Trimming took off 0 bases at V and 2 bases at J, with 17 bases between the two ends.

This rearrangement joins TRBV7-9 to TRBJ2-1, with D maybe TRBD1 (5 bases). The germline CDR1 and CDR2 sequences are SEHNR and FQNEAQ (reference sequence). The V end was cut by 1 base, the J end by 8 bases, with 18 bases between. The CDR3 spans 16 residues. Here the CDR3 reads CASSLDSGREEDEQFF. CDR3 DNA sequence: TGTGCCAGCAGCTTAGACTCGGGCAGGGAAGAAGATGAGCAGTTCTTC. Based on the CDR3 plus reference TRBV7-9 and TRBJ2-1, the full variable domain is DTGVSQNPRHKITKRGQNVTFRCDPISEHNRLYWYRQTLGQGPEFLTYFQNEAQLEKSRLLSDRFSAERPKGSFSTLEIQRTEQGDSAMYLCASSLDSGREEDEQFFGPGTRLTVL.

This chain connects TRBV19 to TRBJ1-2; 7 bases line up with TRBD1. Per germline, CDR1 LNHDA and CDR2 SQIVND (reference sequence). CDR3 length: 16 amino acids. The junction had 8 bases not matched to a gene; V was cut back by 1 base and J by 3 bases. The CDR3 sequence is CASSIGTGEVDYGYTF. CDR3 nucleotides: TGTGCCAGTAGTATAGGAACAGGGGAGGTGGACTATGGCTACACCTTC.

The chain recombines TRBV5-1 with TRBJ1-4; the D gene is possibly TRBD1 (6 bases). The CDR3 length is 15 residues. V lost 3 bases and J 5 bases, leaving 14 bases between the germline ends. CDR1 is SGHRS and CDR2 is YFSETQ in the germline V gene. In nucleotides, the CDR3 is TGCGCCAGCAGCTGGGGGCCTCGGGACAATGAAAAACTGTTTTTT. Translation gives CASSWGPRDNEKLFF.